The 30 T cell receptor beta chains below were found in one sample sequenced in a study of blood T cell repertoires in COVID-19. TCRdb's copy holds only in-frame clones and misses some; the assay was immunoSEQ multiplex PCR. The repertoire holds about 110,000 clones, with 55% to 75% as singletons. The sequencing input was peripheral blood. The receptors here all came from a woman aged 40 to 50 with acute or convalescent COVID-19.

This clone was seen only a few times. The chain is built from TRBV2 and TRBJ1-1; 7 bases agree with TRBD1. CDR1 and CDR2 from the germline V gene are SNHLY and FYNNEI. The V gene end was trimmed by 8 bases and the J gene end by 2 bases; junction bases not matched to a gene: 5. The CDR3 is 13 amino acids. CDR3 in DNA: TGTGCCAGCGGGACAGTAGCTAACACTGAAGCTTTCTTT. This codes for CASGTVANTEAFF.

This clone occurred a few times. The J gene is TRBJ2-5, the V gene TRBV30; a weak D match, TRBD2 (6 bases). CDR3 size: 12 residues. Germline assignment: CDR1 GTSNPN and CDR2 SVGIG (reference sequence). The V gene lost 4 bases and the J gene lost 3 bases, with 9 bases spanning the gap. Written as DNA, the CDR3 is TGTGCCTGGAACGGCGGGAAAGAGACCCAGTACTTC. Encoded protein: CAWNGGKETQYF.

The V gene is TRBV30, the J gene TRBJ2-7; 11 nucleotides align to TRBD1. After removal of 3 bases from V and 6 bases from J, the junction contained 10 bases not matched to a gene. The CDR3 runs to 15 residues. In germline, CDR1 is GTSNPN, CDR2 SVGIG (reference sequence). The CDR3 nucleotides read TGTGCCTGGAGCCGAAGCGGGACAGGGGGGGGCGAGCAGTACTTC. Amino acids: CAWSRSGTGGGEQYF.

The CDR3 reads CASSLAGTGSGNTIYF. Written as DNA, the CDR3 is TGTGCCAGCAGCTTAGCGGGGACAGGGTCTGGAAACACCATATATTTT. This chain links TRBV7-2 with TRBJ1-3; TRBD1 matches at 9 bases. This CDR3 has 16 residues. With V trimmed by 0 bases and J by 1 base, 1 base remained unmatched. Per germline, CDR1 SGHTA and CDR2 FQGNSA.

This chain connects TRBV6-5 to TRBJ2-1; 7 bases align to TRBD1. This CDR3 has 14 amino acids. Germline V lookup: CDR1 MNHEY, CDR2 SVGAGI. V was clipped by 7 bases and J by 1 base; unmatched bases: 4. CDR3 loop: CASMGTDSYNEQFF. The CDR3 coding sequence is TGTGCCAGCATGGGGACAGATTCCTACAATGAGCAGTTCTTC.

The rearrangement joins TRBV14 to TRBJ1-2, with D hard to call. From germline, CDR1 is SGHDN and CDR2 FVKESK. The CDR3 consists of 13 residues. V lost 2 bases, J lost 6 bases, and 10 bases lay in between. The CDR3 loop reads CASSQYMVNGYTF. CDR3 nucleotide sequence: TGTGCCAGCAGCCAATACATGGTCAATGGCTACACCTTC.

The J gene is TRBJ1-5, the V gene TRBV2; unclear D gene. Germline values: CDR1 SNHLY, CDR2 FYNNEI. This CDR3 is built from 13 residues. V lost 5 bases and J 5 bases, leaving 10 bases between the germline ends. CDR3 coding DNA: TGTGCCAGCAGTTCCGGGGTTGATCAGCCCCAGCATTTT. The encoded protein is CASSSGVDQPQHF.

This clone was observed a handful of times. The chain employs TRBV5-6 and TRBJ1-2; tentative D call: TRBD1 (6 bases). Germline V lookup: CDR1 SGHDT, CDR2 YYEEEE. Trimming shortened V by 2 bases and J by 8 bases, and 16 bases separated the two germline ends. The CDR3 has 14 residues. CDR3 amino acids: CASSFGQPIGGYTF. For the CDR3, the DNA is TGTGCCAGCAGCTTCGGACAGCCGATTGGGGGCTACACCTTC. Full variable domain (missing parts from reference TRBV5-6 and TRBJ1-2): DAGVTQSPTHLIKTRGQQVTLRCSPKSGHDTVSWYQQALGQGPQFIFQYYEEEERQRGNFPDRFSGHQFPNYSSELNVNALLLGDSALYLCASSFGQPIGGYTFGSGTRLTVV.

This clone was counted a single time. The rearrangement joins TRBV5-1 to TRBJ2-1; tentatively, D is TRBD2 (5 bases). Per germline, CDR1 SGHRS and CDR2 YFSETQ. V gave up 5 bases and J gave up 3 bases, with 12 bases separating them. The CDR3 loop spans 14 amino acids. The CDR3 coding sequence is TGCGCCAGCAGTACGGGGATCGACTACAATGAGCAGTTCTTC. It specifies CASSTGIDYNEQFF.

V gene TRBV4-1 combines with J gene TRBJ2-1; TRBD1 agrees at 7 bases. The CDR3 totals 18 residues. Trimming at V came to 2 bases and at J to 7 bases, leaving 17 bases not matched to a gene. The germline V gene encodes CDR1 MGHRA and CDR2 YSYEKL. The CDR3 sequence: CASSQSTRDSAGVNEQFF. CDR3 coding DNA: TGCGCCAGCAGCCAATCCACCCGGGACAGCGCAGGAGTTAATGAGCAGTTCTTC.

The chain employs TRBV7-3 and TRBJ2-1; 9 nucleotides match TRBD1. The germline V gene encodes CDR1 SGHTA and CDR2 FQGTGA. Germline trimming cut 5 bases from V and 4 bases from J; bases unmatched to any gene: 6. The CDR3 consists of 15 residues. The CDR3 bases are TGTGCCAGCAGCAAAAGACAGGGGGAATACAATGAGCAGTTCTTC. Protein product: CASSKRQGEYNEQFF.

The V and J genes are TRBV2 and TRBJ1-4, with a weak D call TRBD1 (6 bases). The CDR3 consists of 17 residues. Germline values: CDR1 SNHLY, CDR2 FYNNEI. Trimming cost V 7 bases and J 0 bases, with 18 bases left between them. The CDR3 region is CASNPVGRGATNEKLFF. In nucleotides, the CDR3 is TGTGCCAGCAACCCCGTGGGCAGGGGTGCAACTAATGAAAAACTGTTTTTT.

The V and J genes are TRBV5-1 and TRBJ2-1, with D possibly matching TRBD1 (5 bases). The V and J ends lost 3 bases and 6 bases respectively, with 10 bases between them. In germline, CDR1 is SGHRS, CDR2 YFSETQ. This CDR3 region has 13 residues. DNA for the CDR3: TGCGCCAGCAGCTCCCAAGGGGTCAATGAGCAGTTCTTC. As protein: CASSSQGVNEQFF.

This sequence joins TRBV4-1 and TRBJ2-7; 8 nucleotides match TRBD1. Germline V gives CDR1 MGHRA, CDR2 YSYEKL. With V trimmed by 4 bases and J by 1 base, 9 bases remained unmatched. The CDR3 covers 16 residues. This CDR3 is CASSLRGQGGSYEQYF. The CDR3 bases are TGCGCCAGCAGCCTCAGGGGGCAGGGAGGTTCCTACGAGCAGTACTTC.

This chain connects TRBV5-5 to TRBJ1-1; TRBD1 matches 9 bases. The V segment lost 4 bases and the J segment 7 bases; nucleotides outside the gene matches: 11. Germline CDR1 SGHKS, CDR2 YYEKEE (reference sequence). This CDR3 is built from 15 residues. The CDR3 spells CASSTAGTGSLEAFF. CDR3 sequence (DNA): TGTGCCAGCAGCACCGCCGGGACAGGGTCTCTTGAAGCTTTCTTT.

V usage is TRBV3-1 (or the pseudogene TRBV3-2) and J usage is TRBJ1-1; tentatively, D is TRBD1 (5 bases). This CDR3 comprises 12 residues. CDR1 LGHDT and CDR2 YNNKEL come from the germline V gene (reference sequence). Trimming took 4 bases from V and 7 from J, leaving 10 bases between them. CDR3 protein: CASSLTGVEAFF. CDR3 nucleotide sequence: TGTGCCAGCAGCCTCACGGGGGTTGAAGCTTTCTTT.

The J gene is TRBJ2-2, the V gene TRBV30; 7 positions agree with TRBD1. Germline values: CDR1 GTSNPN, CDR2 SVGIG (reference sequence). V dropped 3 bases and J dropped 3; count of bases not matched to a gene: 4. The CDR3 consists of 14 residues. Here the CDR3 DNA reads TGTGCCTGGAGGACAGGGACGGACACCGGGGAGCTGTTTTTT. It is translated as CAWRTGTDTGELFF.

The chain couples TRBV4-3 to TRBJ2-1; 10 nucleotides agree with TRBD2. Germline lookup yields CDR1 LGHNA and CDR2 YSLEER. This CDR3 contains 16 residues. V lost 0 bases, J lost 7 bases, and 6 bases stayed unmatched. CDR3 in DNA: TGCGCCAGCAGCCAAGAAGCGGGGGGGCTTGGAAATGAGCAGTTCTTC. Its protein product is CASSQEAGGLGNEQFF.

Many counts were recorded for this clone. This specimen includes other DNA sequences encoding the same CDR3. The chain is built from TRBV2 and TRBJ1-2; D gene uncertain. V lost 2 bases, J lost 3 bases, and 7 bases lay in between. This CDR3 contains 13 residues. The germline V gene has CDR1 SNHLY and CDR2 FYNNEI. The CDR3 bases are TGTGCCAGCAGTGAAACACGTGACTATGGCTACACCTTC. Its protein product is CASSETRDYGYTF.

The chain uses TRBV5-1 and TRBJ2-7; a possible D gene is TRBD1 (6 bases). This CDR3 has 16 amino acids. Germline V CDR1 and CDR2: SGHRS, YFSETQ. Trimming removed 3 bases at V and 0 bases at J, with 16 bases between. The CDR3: CASSWKQGWSSYEQYF. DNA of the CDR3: TGCGCCAGCAGCTGGAAACAGGGTTGGAGCTCCTACGAGCAGTACTTC.

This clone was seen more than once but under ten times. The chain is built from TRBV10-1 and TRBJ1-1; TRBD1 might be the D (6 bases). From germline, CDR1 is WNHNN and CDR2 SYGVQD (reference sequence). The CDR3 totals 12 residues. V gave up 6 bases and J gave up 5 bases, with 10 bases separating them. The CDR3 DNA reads TGCGCCAGCAGCAACAGGGAGACTGAAGCTTTCTTT. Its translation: CASSNRETEAFF.

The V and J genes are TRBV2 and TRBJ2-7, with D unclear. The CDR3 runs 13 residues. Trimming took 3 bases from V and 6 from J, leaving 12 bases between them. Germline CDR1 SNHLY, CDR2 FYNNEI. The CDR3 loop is CASSDLLAFEQYF. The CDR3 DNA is TGTGCCAGCAGTGATCTTTTAGCATTCGAGCAGTACTTC.

CDR3 sequence reads: CASSSIAGGYNEQFF. As DNA, the CDR3 is TGTGCCAGCAGTTCCATAGCGGGGGGTTACAATGAGCAGTTCTTC. This sequence joins TRBV6-5 and TRBJ2-1; 10 bases line up with TRBD2. With 4 bases clipped from V and 4 bases from J, the junction kept 4 bases outside the gene matches. Looked up from germline, CDR1 is MNHEY and CDR2 is SVGAGI. This CDR3 region has 15 residues.

The CDR3 DNA reads as TGTGCCTCCCGAGGGCTAGCGGGGGGATACGAGCAGTACTTC. It specifies CASRGLAGGYEQYF. J is TRBJ2-7 and V is TRBV30, with 11 bases aligning to TRBD2. This CDR3 contains 14 residues. Trimming removed 7 bases from V and 4 bases from J; junction bases left unmatched: 9. Germline V CDR1 and CDR2: GTSNPN, SVGIG (reference sequence). Combining the CDR3 with reference TRBV30 and TRBJ2-7 gives the whole variable domain SQTIHQWPATLVQPVGSPLSLECTVEGTSNPNLYWYRQAAGRGLQLLFYSVGIGQISSEVPQNLSASRPQDRQFILSSKKLLLSDSGFYLCASRGLAGGYEQYFGPGTRLTVT.

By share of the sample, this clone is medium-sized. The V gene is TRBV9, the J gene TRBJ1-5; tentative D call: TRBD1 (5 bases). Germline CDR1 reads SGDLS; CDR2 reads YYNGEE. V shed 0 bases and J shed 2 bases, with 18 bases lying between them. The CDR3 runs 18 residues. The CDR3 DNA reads TGTGCCAGCAGCGTAGGTAGTAGCAGGGATGGAGGCAATCAGCCCCAGCATTTT. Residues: CASSVGSSRDGGNQPQHF.

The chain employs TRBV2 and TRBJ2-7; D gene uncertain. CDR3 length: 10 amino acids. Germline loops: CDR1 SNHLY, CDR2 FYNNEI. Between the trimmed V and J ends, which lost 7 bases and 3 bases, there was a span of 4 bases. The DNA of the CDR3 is TGTGCCAGCATTTACTACGAGCAGTACTTC. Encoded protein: CASIYYEQYF.

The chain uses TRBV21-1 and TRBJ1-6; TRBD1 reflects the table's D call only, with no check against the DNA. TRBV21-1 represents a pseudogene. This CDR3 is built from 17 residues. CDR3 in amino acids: CASTHNNHLFVNSPLHF. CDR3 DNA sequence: TGTGCCAGCACCCATAACAACCATCTCTTTGTGAATTCACCCCTCCACTTT.

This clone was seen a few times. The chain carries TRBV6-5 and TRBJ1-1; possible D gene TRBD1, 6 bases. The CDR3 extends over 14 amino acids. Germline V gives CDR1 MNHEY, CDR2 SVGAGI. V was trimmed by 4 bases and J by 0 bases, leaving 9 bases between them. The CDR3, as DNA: TGTGCCAGCAGTTCACAGGGTCTGAACACTGAAGCTTTCTTT. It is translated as CASSSQGLNTEAFF.

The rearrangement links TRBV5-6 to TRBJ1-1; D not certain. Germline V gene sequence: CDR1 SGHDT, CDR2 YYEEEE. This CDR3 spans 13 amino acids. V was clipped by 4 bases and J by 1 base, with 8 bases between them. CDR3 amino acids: CASSKNRNTEAFF. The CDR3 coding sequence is TGTGCCAGCAGCAAAAACAGGAACACTGAAGCTTTCTTT. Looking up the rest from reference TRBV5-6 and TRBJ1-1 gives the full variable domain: DAGVTQSPTHLIKTRGQQVTLRCSPKSGHDTVSWYQQALGQGPQFIFQYYEEEERQRGNFPDRFSGHQFPNYSSELNVNALLLGDSALYLCASSKNRNTEAFFGQGTRLTVV.

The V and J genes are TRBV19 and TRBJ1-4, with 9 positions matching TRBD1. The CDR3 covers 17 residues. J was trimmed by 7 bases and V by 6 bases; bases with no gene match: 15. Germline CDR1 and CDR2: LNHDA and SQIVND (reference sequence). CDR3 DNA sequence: TGTGCCAGTAGCGGTGCAGGGACAGGGATCATCGGTGAAAAACTGTTTTTT. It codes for CASSGAGTGIIGEKLFF.